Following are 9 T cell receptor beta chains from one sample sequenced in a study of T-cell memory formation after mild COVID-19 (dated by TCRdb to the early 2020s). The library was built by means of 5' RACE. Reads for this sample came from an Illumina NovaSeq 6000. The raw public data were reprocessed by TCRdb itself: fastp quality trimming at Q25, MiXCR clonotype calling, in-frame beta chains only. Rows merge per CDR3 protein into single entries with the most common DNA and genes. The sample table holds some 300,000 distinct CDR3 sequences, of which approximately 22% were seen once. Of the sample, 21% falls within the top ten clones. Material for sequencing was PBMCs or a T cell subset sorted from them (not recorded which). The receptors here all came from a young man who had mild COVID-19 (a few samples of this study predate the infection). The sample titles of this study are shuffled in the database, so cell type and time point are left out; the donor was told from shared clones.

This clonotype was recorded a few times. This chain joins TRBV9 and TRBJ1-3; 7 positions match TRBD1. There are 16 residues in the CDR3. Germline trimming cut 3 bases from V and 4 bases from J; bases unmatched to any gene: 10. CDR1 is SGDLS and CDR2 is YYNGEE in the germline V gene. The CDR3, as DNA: TGTGCCAGCAGCGCGGAGACAGGGTTCGAGGGAAACACCATATATTTT. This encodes CASSAETGFEGNTIYF.

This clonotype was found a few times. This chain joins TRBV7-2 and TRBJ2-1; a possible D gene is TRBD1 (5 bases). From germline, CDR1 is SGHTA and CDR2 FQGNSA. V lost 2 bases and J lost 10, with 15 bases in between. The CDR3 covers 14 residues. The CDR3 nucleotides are TGTGCCAGCAGCTTATCCAAGCAGGGAATCGAGCAGTTCTTC. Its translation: CASSLSKQGIEQFF.

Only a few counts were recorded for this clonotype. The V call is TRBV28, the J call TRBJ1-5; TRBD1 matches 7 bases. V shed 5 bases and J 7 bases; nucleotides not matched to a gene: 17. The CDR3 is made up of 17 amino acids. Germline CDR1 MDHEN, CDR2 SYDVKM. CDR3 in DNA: TGTGCCAGCAGTCTCGGACCTAAGACAGGGATCGGACAGCCCCAGCATTTT. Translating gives CASSLGPKTGIGQPQHF. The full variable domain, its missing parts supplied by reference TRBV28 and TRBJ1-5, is DVKVTQSSRYLVKRTGEKVFLECVQDMDHENMFWYRQDPGLGLRLIYFSYDVKMKEKGDIPEGYSVSREKKERFSLILESASTNQTSMYLCASSLGPKTGIGQPQHFGDGTRLSIL.

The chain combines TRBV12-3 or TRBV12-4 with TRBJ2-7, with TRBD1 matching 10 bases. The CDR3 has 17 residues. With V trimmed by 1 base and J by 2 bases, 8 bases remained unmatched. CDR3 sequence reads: CASSLDPGQGGAYEQYV. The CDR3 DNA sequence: TGTGCCAGCAGTTTAGACCCTGGACAGGGGGGAGCCTACGAGCAGTACGTC.

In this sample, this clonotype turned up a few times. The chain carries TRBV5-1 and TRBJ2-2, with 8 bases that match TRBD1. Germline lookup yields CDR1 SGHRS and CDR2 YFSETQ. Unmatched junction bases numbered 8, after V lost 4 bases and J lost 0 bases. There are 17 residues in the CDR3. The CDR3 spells CASSSGQGLSNTGELFF. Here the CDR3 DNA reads TGCGCCAGCAGCAGCGGACAGGGCTTATCGAACACCGGGGAGCTGTTTTTT.

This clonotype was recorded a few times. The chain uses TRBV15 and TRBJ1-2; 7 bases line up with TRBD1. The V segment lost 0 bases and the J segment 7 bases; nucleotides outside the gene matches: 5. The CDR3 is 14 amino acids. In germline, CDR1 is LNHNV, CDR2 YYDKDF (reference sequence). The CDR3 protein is CATSRDRGGSGYTF. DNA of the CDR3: TGTGCCACCAGCAGAGATCGAGGGGGCTCTGGCTACACCTTC.

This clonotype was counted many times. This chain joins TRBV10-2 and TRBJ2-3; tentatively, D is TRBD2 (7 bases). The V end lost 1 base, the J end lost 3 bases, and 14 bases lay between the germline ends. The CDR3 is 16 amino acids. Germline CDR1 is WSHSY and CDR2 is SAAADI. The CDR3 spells CASSELGGAGTDTQYF. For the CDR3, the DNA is TGCGCCAGCAGTGAGTTGGGGGGGGCCGGTACAGATACGCAGTATTTT.

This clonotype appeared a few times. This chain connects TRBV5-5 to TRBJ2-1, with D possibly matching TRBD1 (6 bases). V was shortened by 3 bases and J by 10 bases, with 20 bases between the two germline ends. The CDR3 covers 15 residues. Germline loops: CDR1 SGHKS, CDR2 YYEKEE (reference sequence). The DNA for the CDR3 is TGTGCCAGCAGCTGGCAGGGGTCCTCTGCCCTGGAGCAGTTCTTC. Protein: CASSWQGSSALEQFF.

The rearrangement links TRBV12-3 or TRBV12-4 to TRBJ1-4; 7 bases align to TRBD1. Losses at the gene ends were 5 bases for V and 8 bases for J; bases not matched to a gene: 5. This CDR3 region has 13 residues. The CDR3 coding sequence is TGTGCCAGCAGTGACAGGGTAAAGGAAAAACTGTTTTTT. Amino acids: CASSDRVKEKLFF.